At least ten counts were recorded for the clone carrying this T cell receptor beta chain. No antigen is known for it. The data were taken from a study of early T cells in non-severe SARS-CoV-2 infection. Study-level background: Sequencing of bulk RNA from unsorted whole blood was done, without chain pairing.

Trimming removed 5 bases from V and 4 bases from J; junction bases left unmatched: 7. The CDR3 extends over 14 amino acids. Germline loops: CDR1 SGHDT, CDR2 YYEEEE. Findings of the study overall: In VDJdb matching, anti-spike CD8 responses were favored while private and CD4 specificities went missing.

Unique molecular identifier tags were affixed to discrete cDNA molecules. TCRdb used MiXCR to reprocess the 5' RACE reads, holding one entry per CDR3 protein. This sample has tens of thousands of distinct CDR3 sequences; roughly an eighth occur once, and the top ten carry roughly 2.6%. The receptor comes from an adult who was a healthcare worker with PCR-confirmed SARS-CoV-2 infection or an uninfected control (not recorded which). The rearrangement links TRBV5-6 to TRBJ2-7, with 9 bases fitting TRBD1. Sequenced: whole blood. This CDR3 is CASSFTGGRYEQYF. The CDR3 coding sequence is TGTGCCAGCAGTTTTACAGGGGGCAGGTACGAGCAGTACTTC.